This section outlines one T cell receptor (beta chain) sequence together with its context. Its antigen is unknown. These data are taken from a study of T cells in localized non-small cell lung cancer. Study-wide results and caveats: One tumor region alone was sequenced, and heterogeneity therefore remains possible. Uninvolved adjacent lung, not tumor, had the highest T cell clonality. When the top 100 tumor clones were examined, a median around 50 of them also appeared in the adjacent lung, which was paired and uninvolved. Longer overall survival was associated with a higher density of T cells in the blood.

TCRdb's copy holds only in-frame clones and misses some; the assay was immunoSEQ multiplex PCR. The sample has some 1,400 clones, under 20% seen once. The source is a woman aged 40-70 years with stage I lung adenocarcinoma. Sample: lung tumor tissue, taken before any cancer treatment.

Written as DNA, the CDR3 is TGTGCCAGCAGTTACTCGATCACAGGGCGCAACGAGCAGTACTTC. Amino acid sequence: CASSYSITGRNEQYF. V gene TRBV6-8 combines with J gene TRBJ2-7; D is perhaps TRBD1 (6 bases). V gave up 0 bases and J gave up 5 bases, with 14 bases separating them. This CDR3 is 15 amino acids long. Germline assignment: CDR1 MNHGY and CDR2 SAAAGT.